This T cell receptor beta chain was identified in a study of T cells after yellow fever vaccination. Points from the study as a whole: In post-booster samples, most primary-vaccination clones reappeared (about 97% CD4, roughly 90% CD8).

Comment on this clonotype: Antigen specificity is unknown.

The CDR3 sequence is 15 residues long. Trimming cost V 2 bases and J 1 base, with 12 bases left between them. The germline gives CDR1 DFQATT, CDR2 SNEGSKA (reference sequence). TCRdb reanalysed the 5' RACE reads using MiXCR and keeps one entry per CDR3 protein. The table records approximately 550,000 distinct CDR3 sequences, 19% of them present only once. This chain links TRBV20-1 with TRBJ1-3, with D tentatively TRBD1 (6 bases). This sequence was found in a man between 25 and 39 years old who received the YFV17D yellow fever vaccine. Source: PBMCs, taken 15 days after the yellow fever booster vaccination. CDR3 DNA sequence: TGCAGTGCTAGAAAACAGGGACGATCTGGAAACACCATATATTTT. Translated, it gives CSARKQGRSGNTIYF.